This T cell receptor (beta chain) was sequenced in a study of blood T cell repertoires in COVID-19. Germline V gene lookup returns CDR1 LGHDT and CDR2 YNNKEL (reference sequence). With V trimmed by 2 bases and J by 3 bases, 2 bases remained unmatched. The length of the CDR3 is 15 residues. Sequencing was performed with immunoSEQ multiplex PCR; in TCRdb, only in-frame clones are kept and a portion is missing. The sample lists 70,000 or so clones, 86% seen once, with under 15% in the top ten. This TCR derives from a woman aged 55-70 years with acute or convalescent COVID-19. Sequences were obtained from peripheral blood. The chain joins TRBV3-1 (or the pseudogene TRBV3-2) to TRBJ2-7; 12 bases agree with TRBD2. The CDR3 reads CASSQLLAGGYEQYF. The CDR3 DNA reads as TGTGCCAGCAGCCAATTACTAGCGGGGGGCTACGAGCAGTACTTC.